This note documents a single TCR beta chain sequence. Its antigen is undetermined. The data were obtained in a study of radiation and T cells in renal cell carcinoma. Study as a whole: Nephrectomy followed 15 Gy stereotactic body radiation by 4 weeks. Regarding the study as a whole: No pretreatment tumor biopsies were available for baseline clonotypes.

The ends were cut back, 0 bases at V and 3 bases at J, with 9 bases in the middle. This CDR3 has 15 amino acids. CDR1 is SGHNT and CDR2 is YYREEE in the germline V gene (reference sequence). Time point given: blood 2 weeks post-SBRT. Treatment specified: 15 Gy SBRT to primary tumor, nephrectomy 4 weeks later. Radiation-treated patients gave blood at baseline, week 2 and week 4. Data came from immunoSEQ multiplex PCR; TCRdb stores just in-frame clones and leaves some out. The data contain roughly 130,000 clones, approximately 90% of them seen just once; the ten biggest clones take up more than 5%. This TCR was sampled from a woman in her sixties or seventies with renal cell carcinoma. This material consisted of blood, taken from a patient whose treatment included radiotherapy and nephrectomy. The V and J genes are TRBV5-4 and TRBJ2-2, with a weak D call TRBD1 (5 bases). The DNA of the CDR3 is TGTGCCAGCAGCTTGGAGGGGCTGGACACCGGGGAGCTGTTTTTT. Residues: CASSLEGLDTGELFF.